These 14 T cell receptor beta chains share one sample of origin, sequenced in a study of shared clonotypes between healthy human individuals. Profiled with immunoSEQ multiplex PCR; TCRdb holds only in-frame clones, not every one. Here the sample spans 2 million to 2.5 million clones, about 90% being singletons. Sequenced material: naive CD4+ T cells from PBMCs. The subset denotes: CD45RA+ positively selected. The receptors were gathered from a man younger than 35 in good health. Some clones in this sample may be carry-over from other donors' samples.

The chain uses TRBV7-6 and TRBJ2-1; 8 bases are shared with TRBD1. This CDR3 has 16 amino acids. Germline values: CDR1 SGHVS, CDR2 FNYEAQ. V trimming: 4 bases; J trimming: 7 bases; junction bases outside the gene matches: 12. CDR3 in DNA: TGTGCCAGCAGCTCCACCTACTCAGGACAGGGTAATGAGCAGTTCTTC. Its translation is CASSSTYSGQGNEQFF.

The chain employs TRBV11-3 and TRBJ2-4, with D hard to call. V gave up 4 bases and J gave up 3 bases, with 16 bases separating them. This CDR3 region has 16 residues. Germline CDR1 reads SGHNT; CDR2 reads YENEEA. The CDR3 coding sequence is TGTGCCAGCAGCTCTAGATGGGAACCGATCAAAAACATTCAGTACTTC. It is translated as CASSSRWEPIKNIQYF.

V and J are TRBV9 and TRBJ1-3; 7 nucleotides line up with TRBD1. V lost 4 bases, J lost 4 bases, and 8 bases stayed unmatched. The CDR3 sequence is 15 residues long. Germline-derived CDR1 and CDR2 are SGDLS and YYNGEE. CDR3 sequence: CASSREGAGGNTIYF. In DNA, the CDR3 is TGTGCCAGCAGCCGGGAGGGGGCCGGGGGAAACACCATATATTTT.

In its sample, this clone was seen once. This chain joins TRBV5-1 and TRBJ2-1; a possible D gene is TRBD1 (6 bases). The CDR3 sequence is 16 residues long. Between the trimmed V and J ends, which lost 4 bases and 0 bases, there was a span of 14 bases. Germline V gives CDR1 SGHRS, CDR2 YFSETQ. CDR3: CASSGPTGLSYNEQFF. For the CDR3, the DNA is TGCGCCAGCAGCGGGCCTACAGGGCTCTCCTACAATGAGCAGTTCTTC.

This clone occurred a few times. V and J are TRBV28 and TRBJ1-2; maybe TRBD1 (6 bases). Trimming took 6 bases from V and 6 from J, leaving 20 bases between them. The CDR3 totals 15 residues. CDR1 is MDHEN, CDR2 SYDVKM, per germline. CDR3 sequence (DNA): TGTGCCAGCAGCTCCGGGGACACGCTAGGTCATGGCTACACCTTC. Translating it yields CASSSGDTLGHGYTF.

The J gene is TRBJ2-7, the V gene TRBV4-2; D not resolved. The germline gives CDR1 LGHNA, CDR2 YNFKEQ. This CDR3 spans 14 amino acids. Between the trimmed V and J ends, which lost 6 bases and 4 bases, there was a span of 16 bases. This CDR3 reads CASSPHRPNYEQYF. The CDR3 nucleotides read TGTGCCAGCAGTCCCCACAGACCCAATTACGAGCAGTACTTC.

The chain links TRBV2 to TRBJ2-2, with 7 bases that match TRBD1. The CDR3 totals 16 residues. The junction had 9 bases not matched to a gene; V was cut back by 2 bases and J by 6 bases. Germline CDR1 and CDR2: SNHLY and FYNNEI. This CDR3 reads CASSEKGALSPGELFF. Written as DNA, the CDR3 is TGTGCCAGCAGTGAAAAGGGGGCGCTTTCTCCCGGGGAGCTGTTTTTT.

This chain uses TRBV4-1 with TRBJ2-5; possible D gene TRBD2, 5 bases. The germline V and J ends were trimmed by 0 bases and 7 bases, with 18 bases remaining between them. CDR1 is MGHRA, CDR2 YSYEKL, per germline. The CDR3 covers 16 residues. CDR3 sequence reads: CASSQEGAERPSTQYF. The CDR3 DNA reads as TGCGCCAGCAGCCAAGAGGGAGCGGAGCGGCCATCGACCCAGTACTTC.

This clone came up once. The chain uses TRBV7-2 and TRBJ1-3; D is possibly TRBD1 (6 bases). Trimming removed 4 bases at V and 4 bases at J, with 14 bases between. This CDR3 spans 15 amino acids. Germline V lookup: CDR1 SGHTA, CDR2 FQGNSA. The DNA of the CDR3 is TGTGCCAGCAGCTCCTGGACAGTCGCCGGAAACACCATATATTTT. Its protein product is CASSSWTVAGNTIYF.

Concerning this clone: Other DNA sequences in the same sample also yield this CDR3. V and J are TRBV29-1 and TRBJ2-6, with no clear D. This CDR3 spans 12 amino acids. CDR1 is SQVTM, CDR2 ANQGSEA, per germline. Deletions cut 2 bases from V and 3 bases from J, with 2 bases between. The CDR3 DNA follows: TGCAGCGTTGAAAGTGGGGCCAACGTCCTGACTTTC. Protein product: CSVESGANVLTF.

As to this clone: An end of the junction does not agree with germline; a read error may underlie this. The identical CDR3 is also encoded by other nucleotide sequences in the sample. This chain joins TRBV6-5 and TRBJ1-5, with 8 bases that match TRBD1. The CDR3 extends over 13 amino acids. Germline V gives CDR1 MNHEY, CDR2 SVGAGI. CDR3 DNA sequence: TGTGCCAGTCGAGGACAGGGCGGTCAGCCTCAGCATTTT. Its protein is CASRGQGGQPQHF.

The chain recombines TRBV29-1 with TRBJ1-2; the match to TRBD1 covers 7 bases. The CDR3 has 13 residues. Germline V gives CDR1 SQVTM, CDR2 ANQGSEA. Unmatched junction bases numbered 5, after V lost 3 bases and J lost 4 bases. The CDR3 DNA reads as TGCAGCGTTGAGCCCGGGACAGTCTATGGCTACACCTTC. This codes for CSVEPGTVYGYTF.

The V call is TRBV28, the J call TRBJ2-2; 9 bases align to TRBD2. The CDR3 loop spans 15 amino acids. Germline values: CDR1 MDHEN, CDR2 SYDVKM. V gave up 7 bases and J gave up 2 bases; unmatched junction bases: 5. The CDR3: CASTLAGTNTGELFF. Here the CDR3 DNA reads TGTGCCAGCACCCTAGCGGGAACCAACACCGGGGAGCTGTTTTTT.

The chain joins TRBV21-1 to TRBJ2-7. TRBV21-1 is recorded as a pseudogene. The CDR3 contains 14 residues. The CDR3 nucleotides are TGTGCCAGCAGCAAAGCTTGCCAAACCTACGAGCAGTACTTC. This sequence encodes CASSKACQTYEQYF.